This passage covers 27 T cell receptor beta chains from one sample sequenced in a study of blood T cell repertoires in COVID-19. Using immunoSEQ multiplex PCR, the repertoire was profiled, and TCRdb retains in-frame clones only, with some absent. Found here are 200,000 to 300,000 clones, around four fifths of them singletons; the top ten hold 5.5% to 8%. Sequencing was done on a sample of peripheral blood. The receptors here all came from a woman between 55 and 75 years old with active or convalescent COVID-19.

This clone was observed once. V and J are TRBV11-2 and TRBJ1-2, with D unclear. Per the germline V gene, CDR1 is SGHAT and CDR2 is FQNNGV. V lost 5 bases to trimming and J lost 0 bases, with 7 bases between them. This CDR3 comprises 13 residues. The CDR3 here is CASSERANYGYTF. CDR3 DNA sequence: TGTGCCAGCAGCGAACGAGCTAACTATGGCTACACCTTC.

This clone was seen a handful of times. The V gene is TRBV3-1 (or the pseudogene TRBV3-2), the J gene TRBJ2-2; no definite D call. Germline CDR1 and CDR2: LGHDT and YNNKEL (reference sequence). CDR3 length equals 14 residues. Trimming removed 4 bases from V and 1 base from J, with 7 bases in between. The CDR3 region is CASSPSVNTGELFF. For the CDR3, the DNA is TGTGCCAGCAGCCCCTCAGTGAACACCGGGGAGCTGTTTTTT.

CDR3 DNA: TGTGCCAGCAGCTCTAGCGGGAGCACAGATACGCAGTATTTT. Residues: CASSSSGSTDTQYF. This chain connects TRBV7-3 to TRBJ2-3; the match to TRBD2 covers 8 bases. V was clipped by 4 bases and J by 0 bases; unmatched bases: 0. From germline, CDR1 is SGHTA and CDR2 FQGTGA. This CDR3 is built from 14 residues.

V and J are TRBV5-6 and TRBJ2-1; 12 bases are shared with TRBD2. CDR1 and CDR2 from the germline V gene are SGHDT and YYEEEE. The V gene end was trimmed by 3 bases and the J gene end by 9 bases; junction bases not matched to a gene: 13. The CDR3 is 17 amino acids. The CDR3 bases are TGTGCCAGCAGCTCTGTTCTAGCGGGGGGGCAGCTGGGTGAGCAGTTCTTC. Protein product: CASSSVLAGGQLGEQFF.

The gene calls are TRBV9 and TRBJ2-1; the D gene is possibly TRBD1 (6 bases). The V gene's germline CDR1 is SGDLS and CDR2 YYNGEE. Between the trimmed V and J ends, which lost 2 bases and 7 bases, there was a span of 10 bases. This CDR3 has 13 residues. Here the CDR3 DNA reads TGTGCCAGCAGCGTGACAGGTAGGAATGAGCAGTTCTTC. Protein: CASSVTGRNEQFF.

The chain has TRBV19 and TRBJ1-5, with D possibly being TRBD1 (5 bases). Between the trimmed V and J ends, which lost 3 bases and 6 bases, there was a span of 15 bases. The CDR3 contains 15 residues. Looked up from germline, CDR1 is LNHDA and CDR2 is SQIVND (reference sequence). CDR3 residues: CASSIQGQGGQPQHF. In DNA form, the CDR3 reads TGTGCCAGTAGTATCCAAGGGCAGGGCGGTCAGCCCCAGCATTTT.

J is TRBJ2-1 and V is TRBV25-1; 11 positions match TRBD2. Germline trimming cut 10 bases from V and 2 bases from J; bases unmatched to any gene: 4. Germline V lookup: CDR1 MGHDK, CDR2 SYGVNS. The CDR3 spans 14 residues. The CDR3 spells CATSSGRTYNEQFF. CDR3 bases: TGTGCCACCTCTAGCGGGAGGACCTACAATGAGCAGTTCTTC.

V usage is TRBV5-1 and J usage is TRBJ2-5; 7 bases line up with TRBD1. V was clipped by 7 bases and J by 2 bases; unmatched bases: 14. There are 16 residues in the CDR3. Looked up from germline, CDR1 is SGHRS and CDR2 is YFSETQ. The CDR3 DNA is TGCGCCAGCGCGCGCTACCTAGGGGGCTTACAAGAGACCCAGTACTTC. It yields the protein CASARYLGGLQETQYF.

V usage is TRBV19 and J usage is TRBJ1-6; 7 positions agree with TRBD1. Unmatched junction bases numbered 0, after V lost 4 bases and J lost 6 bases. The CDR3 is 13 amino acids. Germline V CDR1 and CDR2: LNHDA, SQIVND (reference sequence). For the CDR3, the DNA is TGTGCCAGTAGTACAGGGGGTAATTCACCCCTCCACTTT. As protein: CASSTGGNSPLHF. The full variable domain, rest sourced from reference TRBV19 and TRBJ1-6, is DGGITQSPKYLFRKEGQNVTLSCEQNLNHDAMYWYRQDPGQGLRLIYYSQIVNDFQKGDIAEGYSVSREKKESFPLTVTSAQKNPTAFYLCASSTGGNSPLHFGNGTRLTVT.

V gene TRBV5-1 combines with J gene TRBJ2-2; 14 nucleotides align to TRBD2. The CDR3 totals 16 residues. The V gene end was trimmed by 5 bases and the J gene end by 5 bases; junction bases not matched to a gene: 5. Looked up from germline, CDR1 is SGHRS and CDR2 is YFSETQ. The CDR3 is CASRIGTSGSTGELFF. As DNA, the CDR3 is TGCGCCAGCAGAATTGGGACTAGCGGGAGTACCGGGGAGCTGTTTTTT.

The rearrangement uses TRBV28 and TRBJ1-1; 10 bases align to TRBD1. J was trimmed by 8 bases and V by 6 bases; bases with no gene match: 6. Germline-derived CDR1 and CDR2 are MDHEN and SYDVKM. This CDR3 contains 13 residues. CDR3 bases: TGTGCCAGCAGCCTAGGGACAGGGGCAGAAGCTTTCTTT. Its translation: CASSLGTGAEAFF.

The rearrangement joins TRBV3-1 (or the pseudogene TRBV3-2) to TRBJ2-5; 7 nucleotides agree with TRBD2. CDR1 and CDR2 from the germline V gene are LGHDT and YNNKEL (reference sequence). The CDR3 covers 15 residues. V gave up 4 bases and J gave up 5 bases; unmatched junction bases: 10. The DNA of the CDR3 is TGTGCCAGCAGCCCTCCGGGACTATATTACGAGACCCAGTACTTC. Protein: CASSPPGLYYETQYF.

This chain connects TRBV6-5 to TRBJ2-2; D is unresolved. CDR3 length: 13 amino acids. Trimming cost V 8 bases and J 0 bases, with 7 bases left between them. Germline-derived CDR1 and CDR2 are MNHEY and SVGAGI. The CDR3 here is CASVQPNTGELFF. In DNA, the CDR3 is TGTGCCAGCGTACAGCCGAACACCGGGGAGCTGTTTTTT.

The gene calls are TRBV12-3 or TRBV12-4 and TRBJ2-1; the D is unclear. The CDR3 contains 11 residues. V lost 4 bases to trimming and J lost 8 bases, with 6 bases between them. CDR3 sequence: CASSSSDEQFF. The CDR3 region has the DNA TGTGCCAGCAGTTCCTCGGATGAGCAGTTCTTC.

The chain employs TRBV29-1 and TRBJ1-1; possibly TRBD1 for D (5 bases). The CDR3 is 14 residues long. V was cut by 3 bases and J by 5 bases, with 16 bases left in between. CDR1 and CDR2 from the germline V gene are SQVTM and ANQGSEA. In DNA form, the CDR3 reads TGCAGCGTTGACCTGGGACCTGGAGGGACTGAAGCTTTCTTT. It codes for CSVDLGPGGTEAFF.

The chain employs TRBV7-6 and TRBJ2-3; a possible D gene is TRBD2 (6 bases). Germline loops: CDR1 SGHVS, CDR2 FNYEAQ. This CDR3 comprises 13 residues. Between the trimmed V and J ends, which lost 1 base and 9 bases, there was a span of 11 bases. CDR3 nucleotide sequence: TGTGCCAGCAGCTTAGGGAGTGGGGGGACGCAGTATTTT. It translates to CASSLGSGGTQYF.

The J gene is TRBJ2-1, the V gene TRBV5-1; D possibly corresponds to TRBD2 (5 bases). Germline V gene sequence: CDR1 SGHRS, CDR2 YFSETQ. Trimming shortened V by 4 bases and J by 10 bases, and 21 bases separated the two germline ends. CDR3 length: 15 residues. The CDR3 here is CASSPTAGRPREQFF. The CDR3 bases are TGCGCCAGCAGCCCCACGGCGGGTCGCCCCCGGGAGCAGTTCTTC.

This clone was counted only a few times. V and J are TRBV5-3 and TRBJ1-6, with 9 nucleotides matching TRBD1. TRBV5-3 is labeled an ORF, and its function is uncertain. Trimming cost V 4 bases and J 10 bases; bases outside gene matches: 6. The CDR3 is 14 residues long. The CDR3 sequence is CARSGRDRESPLHF. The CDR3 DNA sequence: TGTGCCAGAAGCGGCCGGGACAGGGAATCACCCCTCCACTTT.

The CDR3, as DNA: TGTGCCAGTAGTATGGCAGGGAGGGTGACAGATACGCAGTATTTT. This codes for CASSMAGRVTDTQYF. The chain recombines TRBV19 with TRBJ2-3; 7 bases are a match to TRBD2. V lost 3 bases, J lost 3 bases, and 6 bases stayed unmatched. The CDR3 is 15 residues long. The germline V gene encodes CDR1 LNHDA and CDR2 SQIVND (reference sequence).

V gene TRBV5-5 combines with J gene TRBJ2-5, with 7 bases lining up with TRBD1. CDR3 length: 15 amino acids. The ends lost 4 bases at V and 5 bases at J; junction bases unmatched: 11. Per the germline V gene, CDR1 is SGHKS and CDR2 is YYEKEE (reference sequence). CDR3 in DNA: TGTGCCAGCAGCCCGGACAGGCAGTCTTGGGAGACCCAGTACTTC. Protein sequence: CASSPDRQSWETQYF. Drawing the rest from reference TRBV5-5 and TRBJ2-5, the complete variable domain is DAGVTQSPTHLIKTRGQQVTLRCSPISGHKSVSWYQQVLGQGPQFIFQYYEKEERGRGNFPDRFSARQFPNYSSELNVNALLLGDSALYLCASSPDRQSWETQYFGPGTRLLVL.

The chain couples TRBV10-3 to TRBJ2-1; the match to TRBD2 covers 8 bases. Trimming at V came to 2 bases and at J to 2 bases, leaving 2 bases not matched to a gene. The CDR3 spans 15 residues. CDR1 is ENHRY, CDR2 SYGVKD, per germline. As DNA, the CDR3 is TGTGCCATCAGTGAGGGGCGGGGGGCCTACAATGAGCAGTTCTTC. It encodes CAISEGRGAYNEQFF.

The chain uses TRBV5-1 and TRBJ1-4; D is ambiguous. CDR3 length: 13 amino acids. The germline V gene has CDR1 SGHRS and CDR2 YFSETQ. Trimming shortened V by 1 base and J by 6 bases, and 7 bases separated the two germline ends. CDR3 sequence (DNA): TGCGCCAGCAGCTTGCGGGGTGATGAAAAACTGTTTTTT. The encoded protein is CASSLRGDEKLFF.

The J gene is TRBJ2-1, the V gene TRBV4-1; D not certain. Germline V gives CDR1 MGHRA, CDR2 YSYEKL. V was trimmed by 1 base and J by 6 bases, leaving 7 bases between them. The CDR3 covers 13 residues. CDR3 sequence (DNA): TGCGCCAGCAGCCAAGCCGGGTTCAATGAGCAGTTCTTC. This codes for CASSQAGFNEQFF.

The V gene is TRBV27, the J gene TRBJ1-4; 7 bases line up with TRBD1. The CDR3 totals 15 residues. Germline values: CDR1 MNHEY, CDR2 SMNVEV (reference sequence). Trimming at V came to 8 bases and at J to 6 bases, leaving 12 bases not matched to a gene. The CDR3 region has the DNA TGTGCCAGCGGGCTTACACAGGGGTGGGATGAAAAACTGTTTTTT. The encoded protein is CASGLTQGWDEKLFF.

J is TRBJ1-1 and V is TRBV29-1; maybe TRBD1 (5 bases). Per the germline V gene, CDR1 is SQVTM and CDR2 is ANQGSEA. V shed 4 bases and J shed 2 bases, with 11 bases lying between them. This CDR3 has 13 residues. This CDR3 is CSVGGDGNTEAFF. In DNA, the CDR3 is TGCAGCGTTGGGGGGGACGGAAACACTGAAGCTTTCTTT.

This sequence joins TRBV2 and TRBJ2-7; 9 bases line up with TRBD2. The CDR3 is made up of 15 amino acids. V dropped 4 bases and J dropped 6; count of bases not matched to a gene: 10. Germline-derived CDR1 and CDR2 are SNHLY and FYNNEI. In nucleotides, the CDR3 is TGTGCCAGCAGTGGACCTAGCGGGGCCTCGGGCGAGCAGTACTTC. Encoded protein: CASSGPSGASGEQYF.

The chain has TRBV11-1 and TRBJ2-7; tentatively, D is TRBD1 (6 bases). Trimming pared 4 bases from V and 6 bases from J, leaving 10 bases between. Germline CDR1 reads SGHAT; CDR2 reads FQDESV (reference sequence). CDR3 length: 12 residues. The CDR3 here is CASSSDRLEQYF. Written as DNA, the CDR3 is TGTGCCAGCAGCTCGGACAGACTCGAGCAGTACTTC.